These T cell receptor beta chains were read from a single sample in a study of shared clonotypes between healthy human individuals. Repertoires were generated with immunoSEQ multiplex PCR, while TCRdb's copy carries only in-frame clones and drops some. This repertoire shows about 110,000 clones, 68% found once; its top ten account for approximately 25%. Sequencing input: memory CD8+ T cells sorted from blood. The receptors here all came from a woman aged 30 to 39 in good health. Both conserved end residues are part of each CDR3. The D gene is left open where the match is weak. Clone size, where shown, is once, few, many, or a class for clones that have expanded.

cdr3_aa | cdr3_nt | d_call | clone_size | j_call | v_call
CASSQDGEATDTQYF | TGTGCCAGCAGCCAAGACGGGGAGGCCACAGATACGCAGTATTTT | NA | many | TRBJ2-3 | TRBV4-2
CSVGTGDWGKQYF | TGCAGCGTTGGGACAGGGGATTGGGGTAAGCAGTACTTC | TRBD1 | NA | TRBJ2-5 | TRBV29-1
CASSQARATNEKLFF | TGCGCCAGCAGCCAAGCACGTGCAACTAATGAAAAACTGTTTTTT | NA | NA | TRBJ1-4 | TRBV4-1
CASSLGDRDFHEQFF | TGCGCCAGCAGCTTGGGGGACAGGGATTTCCATGAGCAGTTCTTC | TRBD1 | once | TRBJ2-1 | TRBV5-1
CASSIAAAGGSYTF | TGTGCCAGTAGTATAGCGGCGGCGGGGGGAAGCTACACCTTC | NA | many | TRBJ1-2 | TRBV19
CATSRDYNERSYEAFF | TGTGCCACCAGCAGAGATTATAACGAAAGGTCGTATGAAGCTTTCTTT | NA | many | TRBJ1-1 | TRBV15
CASSWYPYNEQFF | TGTGCCAGCAGCTGGTATCCTTACAATGAGCAGTTCTTC | NA | once | TRBJ2-1 | TRBV13
CASSLGPAAENF | TGTGCCAGCAGCTTGGGTCCGGCGGCGGAGAACTTC | NA | NA | TRBJ2-4 | TRBV5-5
CASSQDFKAEAFF | TGCGCCAGCAGCCAAGATTTTAAGGCTGAAGCTTTCTTT | NA | NA | TRBJ1-1 | TRBV4-1
CASAIGQGAYEQYF | TGTGCCAGCGCCATAGGACAGGGGGCCTACGAGCAGTACTTC | TRBD1 | NA | TRBJ2-7 | TRBV5-6
CASSPREPVNEQFF | TGTGCCAGCTCCCCCCGGGAGCCAGTCAATGAGCAGTTCTTC | NA | NA | TRBJ2-1 | TRBV18
CASSLLGLAGIHEQYF | TGTGCCAGCAGTTTATTAGGACTAGCGGGAATCCACGAGCAGTACTTC | TRBD2 | NA | TRBJ2-7 | TRBV27
CASSPRTATGELFF | TGCGCCAGCAGCCCCCGGACTGCGACCGGGGAGCTGTTTTTT | NA | NA | TRBJ2-2 | TRBV4-1
CASSFLTGRNEQFF | TGTGCCAGCAGTTTCTTAACAGGGAGGAATGAGCAGTTCTTC | NA | NA | TRBJ2-1 | TRBV27
CASSLFRTGGNIYSNQPQHF | TGTGCCAGCAGTTTATTTCGGACAGGGGGTAACATTTATAGCAATCAGCCCCAGCATTTT | TRBD1 | NA | TRBJ1-5 | TRBV28
CASGQPQHF | TGTGCCAGCGGTCAGCCCCAGCATTTT | NA | NA | TRBJ1-5 | TRBV6-5
CASSLAASGQQYF | TGTGCCAGCAGTTTGGCGGCTAGCGGACAGCAGTACTTC | TRBD2 | NA | TRBJ2-7 | TRBV27
CSVIGIQLAGALDREQFF | TGCAGCGTTATAGGAATTCAACTAGCGGGAGCCCTTGATCGGGAGCAGTTCTTC | TRBD2 | NA | TRBJ2-1 | TRBV29-1
CASSNTGTYEQYF | TGTGCCAGCAGTAACACGGGGACCTACGAGCAGTACTTC | NA | NA | TRBJ2-7 | TRBV27
CASSMGLAGGFTDTQYF | TGCGCCAGCAGCATGGGACTAGCGGGAGGGTTCACAGATACGCAGTATTTT | TRBD2 | once | TRBJ2-3 | TRBV5-1
CASSLDSNNEQFF | TGTGCCAGCAGCTTAGACTCGAACAATGAGCAGTTCTTC | NA | many | TRBJ2-1 | TRBV13
CASSSDRGRGETQYF | TGTGCCAGCAGTTCGGACAGGGGTAGAGGAGAGACCCAGTACTTC | TRBD1 | NA | TRBJ2-5 | TRBV28
CASSLVGTEAFF | TGCGCCAGCAGCTTGGTGGGTACGGAAGCTTTCTTT | NA | NA | TRBJ1-1 | TRBV5-1
CASTDQVEETQYF | TGTGCCAGCACCGATCAGGTGGAAGAGACCCAGTACTTC | NA | NA | TRBJ2-5 | TRBV7-9
CASSYGTRTGDPGYTF | TGCGCCAGCAGCTATGGAACGCGGACAGGGGACCCTGGCTACACCTTC | TRBD1 | NA | TRBJ1-2 | TRBV5-1
CASSCGPRGCGYGYTF | TGTGCCAGCAGCTGTGGGCCTCGGGGGTGTGGCTATGGCTACACCTTC | NA | NA | TRBJ1-2 | TRBV28
CASSPPGRKYEQYF | TGCGCCAGCAGCCCCCCGGGACGGAAATACGAGCAGTACTTC | NA | NA | TRBJ2-7 | TRBV5-1
CASSLGRLAGYEQYF | TGTGCCAGCAGCTTAGGGCGGCTAGCGGGCTACGAGCAGTACTTC | TRBD2 | NA | TRBJ2-7 | TRBV7-2
CASSEALGQSYEQYF | TGTGCCAGCAGTGAGGCCCTAGGACAGAGCTACGAGCAGTACTTC | NA | NA | TRBJ2-7 | TRBV25-1
CASSLAGQGTYETQYF | TGTGCCAGCAGCTTGGCGGGACAGGGCACCTATGAGACCCAGTACTTC | TRBD1 | NA | TRBJ2-5 | TRBV5-8
CASSLGTVSSYEQYF | TGTGCCAGCAGCCTTGGGACAGTCTCCTCCTACGAGCAGTACTTC | TRBD1 | NA | TRBJ2-7 | TRBV11-2
CASSQPTSGRASNEQFF | TGCGCCAGCAGCCAACCGACTAGCGGGAGGGCCTCAAATGAGCAGTTCTTC | TRBD2 | NA | TRBJ2-1 | TRBV4-1